This paragraph reports one T cell receptor (beta chain). Its specificity is unknown. This CDR3 is 14 amino acids long. Germline V lookup: CDR1 SGDLS, CDR2 YYNGEE. Trimming took 0 bases from V and 7 from J, leaving 10 bases between them. This record comes from a study of cytotoxic CD8 clonotypes in ibrutinib-treated CLL. Researchers set a sequencing depth target of 1 in 200,000 to 1 in 1 million T cells. Only in-frame clones appear in the TCRdb table, and some are missing; sequencing was by immunoSEQ multiplex PCR. Of approximately 60,000 clones detected, approximately 60% appear once; the ten largest clones hold about 20%. Notes on the study in general: Public clonotypes were rare and shrank or held steady on treatment. Clonality was higher at ibrutinib response and returned toward baseline at progression.

Here the sequenced sample was PBMCs, taken after 24 months of ibrutinib treatment. This rearrangement joins TRBV9 to TRBJ2-2, with D possibly being TRBD1 or TRBD2 (5 bases each). This receptor was obtained from a human donor with chronic lymphocytic leukemia. CDR3 in DNA: TGTGCCAGCAGCGTAGTAGAGAGGGGCGGGGAGCTGTTTTTT. It specifies CASSVVERGGELFF.